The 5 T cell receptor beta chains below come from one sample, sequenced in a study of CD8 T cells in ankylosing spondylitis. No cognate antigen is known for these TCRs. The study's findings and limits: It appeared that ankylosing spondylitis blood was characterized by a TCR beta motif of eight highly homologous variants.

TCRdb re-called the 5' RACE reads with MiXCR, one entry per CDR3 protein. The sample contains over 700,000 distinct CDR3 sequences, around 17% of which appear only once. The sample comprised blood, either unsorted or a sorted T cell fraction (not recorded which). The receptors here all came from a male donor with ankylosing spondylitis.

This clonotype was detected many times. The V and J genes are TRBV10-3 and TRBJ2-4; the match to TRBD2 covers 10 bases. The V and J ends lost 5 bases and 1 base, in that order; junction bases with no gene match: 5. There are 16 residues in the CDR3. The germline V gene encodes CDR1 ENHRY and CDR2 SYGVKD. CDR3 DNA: TGTGCCATCAGTACCACTAGCGGGGATGCCAAAAACATTCAGTACTTC. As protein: CAISTTSGDAKNIQYF.

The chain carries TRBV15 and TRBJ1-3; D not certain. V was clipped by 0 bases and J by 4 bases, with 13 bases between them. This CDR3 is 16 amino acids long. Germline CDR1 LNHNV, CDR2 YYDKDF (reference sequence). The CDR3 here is CATSRDSSGSGNTIYF. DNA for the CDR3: TGTGCCACCAGCAGAGATTCATCGGGATCGGGAAACACCATATATTTT. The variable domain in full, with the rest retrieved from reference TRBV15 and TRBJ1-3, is DAMVIQNPRYQVTQFGKPVTLSCSQTLNHNVMYWYQQKSSQAPKLLFHYYDKDFNNEADTPDNFQSRRPNTSFCFLDIRSPGLGDTAMYLCATSRDSSGSGNTIYFGEGSWLTVV.

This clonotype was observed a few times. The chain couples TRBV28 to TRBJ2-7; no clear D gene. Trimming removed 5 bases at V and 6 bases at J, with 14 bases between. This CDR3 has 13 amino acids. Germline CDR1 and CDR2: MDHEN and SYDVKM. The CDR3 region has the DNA TGTGCCAGCAGTATGGACCCACGTTCCGAGCAGTACTTC. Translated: CASSMDPRSEQYF. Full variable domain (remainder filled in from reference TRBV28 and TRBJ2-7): DVKVTQSSRYLVKRTGEKVFLECVQDMDHENMFWYRQDPGLGLRLIYFSYDVKMKEKGDIPEGYSVSREKKERFSLILESASTNQTSMYLCASSMDPRSEQYFGPGTRLTVT.

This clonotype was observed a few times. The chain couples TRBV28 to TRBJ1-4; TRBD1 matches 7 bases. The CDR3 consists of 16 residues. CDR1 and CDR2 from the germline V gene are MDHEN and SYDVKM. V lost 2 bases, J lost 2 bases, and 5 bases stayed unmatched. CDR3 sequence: CASSLPGTATNEKLFF. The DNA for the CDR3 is TGTGCCAGCAGTTTACCCGGGACAGCCACTAATGAAAAACTGTTTTTT.

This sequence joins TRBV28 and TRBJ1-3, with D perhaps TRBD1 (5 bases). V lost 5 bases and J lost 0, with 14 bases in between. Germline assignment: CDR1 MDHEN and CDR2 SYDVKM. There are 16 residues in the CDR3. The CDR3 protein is CASSPPLRGSGNTIYF. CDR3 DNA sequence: TGTGCCAGCAGTCCGCCTCTGAGGGGCTCTGGAAACACCATATATTTT.